Each of the 9 T cell receptor beta chains below was sequenced from the same sample in a study of shared clonotypes between healthy human individuals (dated by TCRdb to the early 2020s). Library preparation was by the immunoSEQ multiplex PCR assay. Drawn from immuneACCESS, this table holds only the in-frame rearrangements with V and J called that TCRdb kept. Clones are partly lost; checked studies trace under half to an unresolved V gene and leave the rest unexplained. The sample profile shows about 710,000 clones; about three quarters of them were found once. 1.5% to 2% of the sample lies in the top ten. Sequencing input: memory CD4+ T cells sorted from blood. Interpreted using the paper, the cell subset or site label stands for: CD45RA-negative fraction. The receptors were gathered from a woman aged 25 to 39 in good health.

V and J are TRBV6-7 and TRBJ2-5; TRBD2 aligns across 12 bases. TRBV6-7 qualifies as an ORF whose function is uncertain. V dropped 2 bases and J dropped 4; count of bases not matched to a gene: 8. The CDR3 is made up of 17 amino acids. This CDR3 is CASSYPRLAGEPETQYF. As DNA, the CDR3 is TGTGCCAGCAGTTACCCACGACTAGCGGGAGAGCCAGAGACCCAGTACTTC.

The chain recombines TRBV6-6 with TRBJ2-7; 7 bases match TRBD1. With 6 bases clipped from V and 0 bases from J, the junction kept 5 bases outside the gene matches. The germline V gene has CDR1 MNHNY and CDR2 SVGAGI (reference sequence). This CDR3 region has 14 residues. CDR3 nucleotides: TGTGCCAGCAGCAACCAGGGGGACTCCTACGAGCAGTACTTC. Translated, it gives CASSNQGDSYEQYF.

Worth noting for this clone: Possible read error: a much larger clone is one base away. The same CDR3 arises from other DNA sequences in this sample as well. The chain couples TRBV6-1 to TRBJ1-2, with a possible D match to TRBD1 (6 bases). Per germline, CDR1 MNHNS and CDR2 SASEGT. Trimming took 6 bases from V and 3 from J, leaving 11 bases between them. This CDR3 spans 13 amino acids. The chain's CDR3 is CASSQQGDYGYTF. CDR3 coding DNA: TGTGCCAGCAGCCAACAGGGTGACTATGGCTACACCTTC.

V gene TRBV6-1 combines with J gene TRBJ2-3, with 11 bases lining up with TRBD2. CDR1 MNHNS and CDR2 SASEGT come from the germline V gene. CDR3 length: 18 residues. V shed 4 bases and J 6 bases; nucleotides not matched to a gene: 15. The CDR3 coding sequence is TGTGCCAGCAGTGCATCCGGGACTAGCGGCATAGGAGGGGATACGCAGTATTTT. Translated, it gives CASSASGTSGIGGDTQYF.

The chain couples TRBV6-6 to TRBJ1-5; D is undetermined. The CDR3 contains 13 residues. The germline V gene has CDR1 MNHNY and CDR2 SVGAGI (reference sequence). Trimming cost V 2 bases and J 12 bases, with 14 bases left between them. DNA of the CDR3: TGTGCCAGCAGTTACGGGGAGGGTTCTAGCCAGCATTTT. Residues: CASSYGEGSSQHF.

The CDR3 DNA is TGTGCCAGCAGGGCGACAGGGGGTCAGCCCCAGCATTTT. Translated, it gives CASRATGGQPQHF. The chain links TRBV28 to TRBJ1-5; 9 bases are shared with TRBD1. Germline V gene lookup returns CDR1 MDHEN and CDR2 SYDVKM. The CDR3 extends over 13 amino acids. The junction had 3 bases not matched to a gene; V was cut back by 6 bases and J by 6 bases.

This clone was detected a few times. The same CDR3 arises from other DNA sequences in this sample as well. The chain recombines TRBV19 with TRBJ1-1; D gene ambiguous. CDR1 is LNHDA, CDR2 SQIVND, per germline (reference sequence). The CDR3 totals 13 residues. With 4 bases removed from V and 3 bases from J, the gap between germline ends came to 9 bases. The CDR3 spells CASSTQGDTEAFF. The CDR3 DNA reads as TGTGCCAGTAGTACACAAGGTGACACTGAAGCTTTCTTT.

CDR3 amino acids: CASSLSEQYF. CDR3 nucleotides: TGTGCCAGCAGTTTAAGCGAGCAGTACTTC. V and J are TRBV2 and TRBJ2-7; D uncertain. The V gene's germline CDR1 is SNHLY and CDR2 FYNNEI. The CDR3 runs 10 residues. V lost 5 bases and J 6 bases, leaving 5 bases between the germline ends.

The chain carries TRBV5-4 and TRBJ2-7; D perhaps matches TRBD2 (6 bases). The CDR3 contains 14 residues. Trimming cost V 0 bases and J 2 bases, with 9 bases left between them. Germline V gene data show CDR1 as SGHNT and CDR2 as YYREEE (reference sequence). CDR3 residues: CASSLGGDPYEQYF. The CDR3 nucleotides read TGTGCCAGCAGCTTGGGGGGGGACCCCTACGAGCAGTACTTC.